This T cell receptor beta chain derives from a study of CD8 T cells in ankylosing spondylitis. Overall study findings and caveats: Clones linked to disease were reported to show significant enrichment in matched ankylosing spondylitis synovial fluid. Seemingly distinctive of ankylosing spondylitis blood was a TCR beta motif formed by eight highly homologous variants. Disease-linked clones bore a CD8+ phenotype, appearing relatively rarely in peripheral blood. Prior work had noted some motif variants in reactive arthritis blood and synovial fluid.

V was pared by 11 bases and J by 3 bases, with 11 bases between. Germline CDR1 ENHRY, CDR2 SYGVKD. This CDR3 contains 12 residues. There are a few counts of this clonotype. Its antigen remains unknown. TCRdb re-analysed the 5' RACE reads in MiXCR, keeping a single row per CDR3 protein. The table includes about 450,000 distinct CDR3 sequences, around 26% detected once. The clonotype originates from a male donor with ankylosing spondylitis. This chain connects TRBV10-3 to TRBJ2-1; D unresolved. Specimen: blood, either unsorted or a sorted T cell fraction (not recorded which). The CDR3 sequence is CAARSDYNEQFF. CDR3 coding DNA: TGTGCCGCTAGATCTGACTACAATGAGCAGTTCTTC.